This TCR beta chain was documented in a study of shared clonotypes between healthy human individuals. The CDR3 sequence is 13 residues long. Trimming pared 4 bases from V and 4 bases from J, leaving 12 bases between. Germline V gene sequence: CDR1 SGDLS, CDR2 YYNGEE. Regarding the study as a whole: Sequencing depth was expected to influence donor clonotype sharing.

Sequencing used immunoSEQ multiplex PCR; TCRdb keeps in-frame clones, though not all of them. The data hold nearly 2 million clones, with over 85% observed a single time. Naive CD8 cells were CD45RO-negative, positively selected for CCR7, excluding terminally differentiated effector memory CD45RA+ cells. With regard to this clone: The antigen remains unidentified.

This rearrangement joins TRBV9 to TRBJ2-7; D unclear. Sequencing was carried out using naive CD8+ T cells sorted from blood. The origin of this receptor is a man younger than 35 in good health. This CDR3 is CASSLNPDYEQYF. CDR3 sequence (DNA): TGTGCCAGCAGCCTCAACCCCGATTACGAGCAGTACTTC.